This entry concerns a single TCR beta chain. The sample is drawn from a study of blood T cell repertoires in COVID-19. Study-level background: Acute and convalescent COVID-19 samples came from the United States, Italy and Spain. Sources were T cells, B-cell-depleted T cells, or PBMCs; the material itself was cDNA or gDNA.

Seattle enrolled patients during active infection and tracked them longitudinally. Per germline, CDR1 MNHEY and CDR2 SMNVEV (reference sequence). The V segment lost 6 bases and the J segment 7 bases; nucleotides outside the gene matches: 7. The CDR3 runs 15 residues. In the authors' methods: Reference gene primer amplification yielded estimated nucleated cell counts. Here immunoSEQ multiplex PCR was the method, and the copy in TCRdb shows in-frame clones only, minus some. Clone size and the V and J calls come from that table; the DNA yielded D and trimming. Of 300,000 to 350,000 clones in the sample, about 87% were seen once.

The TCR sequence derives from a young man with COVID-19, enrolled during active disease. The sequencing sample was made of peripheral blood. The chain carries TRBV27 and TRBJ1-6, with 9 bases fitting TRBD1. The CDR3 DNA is TGTGCCAGCAGCCGAACAGGACAGGGGAATTCACCCCTCCACTTT. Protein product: CASSRTGQGNSPLHF.